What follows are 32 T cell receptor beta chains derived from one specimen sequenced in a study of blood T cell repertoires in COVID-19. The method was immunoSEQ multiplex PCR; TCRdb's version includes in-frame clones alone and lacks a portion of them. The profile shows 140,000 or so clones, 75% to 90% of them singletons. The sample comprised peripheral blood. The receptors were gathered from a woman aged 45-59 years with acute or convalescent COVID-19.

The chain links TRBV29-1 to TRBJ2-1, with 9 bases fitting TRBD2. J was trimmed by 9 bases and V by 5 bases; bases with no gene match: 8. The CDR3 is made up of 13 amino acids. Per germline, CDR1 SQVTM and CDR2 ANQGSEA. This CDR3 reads CSVQIAGEIEQFF. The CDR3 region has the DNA TGCAGCGTTCAAATAGCGGGAGAAATTGAGCAGTTCTTC.

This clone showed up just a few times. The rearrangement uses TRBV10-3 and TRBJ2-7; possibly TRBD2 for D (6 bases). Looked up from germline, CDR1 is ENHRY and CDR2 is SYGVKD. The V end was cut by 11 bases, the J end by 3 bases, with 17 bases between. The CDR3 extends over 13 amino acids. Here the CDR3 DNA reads TGTGCCGCGGGGACGGGCACTTTCTACGAGCAGTACTTC. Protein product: CAAGTGTFYEQYF.

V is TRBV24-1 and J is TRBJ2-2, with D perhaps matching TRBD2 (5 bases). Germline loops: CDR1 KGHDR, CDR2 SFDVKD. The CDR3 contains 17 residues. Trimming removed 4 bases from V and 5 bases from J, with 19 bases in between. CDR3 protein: CATSETHLRGWTGELFF. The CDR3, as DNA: TGTGCCACCAGTGAAACCCATCTACGGGGTTGGACCGGGGAGCTGTTTTTT.

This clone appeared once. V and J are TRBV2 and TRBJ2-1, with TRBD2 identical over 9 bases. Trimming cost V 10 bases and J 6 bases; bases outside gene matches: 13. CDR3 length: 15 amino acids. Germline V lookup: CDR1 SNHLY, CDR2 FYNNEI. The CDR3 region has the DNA TGTGCCATGGTTTTTAGCGGGAGCAATAGCAATGAGCAGTTCTTC. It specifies CAMVFSGSNSNEQFF.

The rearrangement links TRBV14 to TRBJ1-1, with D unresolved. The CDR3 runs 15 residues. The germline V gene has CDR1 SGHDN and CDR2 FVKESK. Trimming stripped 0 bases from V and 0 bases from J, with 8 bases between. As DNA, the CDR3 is TGTGCCAGCAGCCAAGATTTTGCGATGAACACTGAAGCTTTCTTT. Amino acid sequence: CASSQDFAMNTEAFF.

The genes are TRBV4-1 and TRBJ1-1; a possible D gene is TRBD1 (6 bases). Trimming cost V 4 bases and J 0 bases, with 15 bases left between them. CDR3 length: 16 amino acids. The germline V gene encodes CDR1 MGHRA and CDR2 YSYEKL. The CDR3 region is CASSREMGHMNTEAFF. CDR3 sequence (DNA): TGCGCCAGCAGCCGAGAGATGGGACACATGAACACTGAAGCTTTCTTT.

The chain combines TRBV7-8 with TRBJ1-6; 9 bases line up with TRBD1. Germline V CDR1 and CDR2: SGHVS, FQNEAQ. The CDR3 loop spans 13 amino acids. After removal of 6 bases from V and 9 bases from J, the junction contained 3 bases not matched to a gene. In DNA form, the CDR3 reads TGTGCCAGCAGGGGGACAGGGAGTTCACCCCTCCACTTT. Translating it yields CASRGTGSSPLHF. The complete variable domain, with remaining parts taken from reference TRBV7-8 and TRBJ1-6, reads GAGVSQSPRYKVAKRGQDVALRCDPISGHVSLFWYQQALGQGPEFLTYFQNEAQLDKSGLPSDRFFAERPEGSVSTLKIQRTQQEDSAVYLCASRGTGSSPLHFGNGTRLTVT.

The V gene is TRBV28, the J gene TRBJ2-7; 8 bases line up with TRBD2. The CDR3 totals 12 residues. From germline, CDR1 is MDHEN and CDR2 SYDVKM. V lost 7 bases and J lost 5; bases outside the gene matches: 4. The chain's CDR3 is CASKRESHEQYF. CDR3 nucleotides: TGTGCCAGCAAGCGGGAGTCCCACGAGCAGTACTTC.

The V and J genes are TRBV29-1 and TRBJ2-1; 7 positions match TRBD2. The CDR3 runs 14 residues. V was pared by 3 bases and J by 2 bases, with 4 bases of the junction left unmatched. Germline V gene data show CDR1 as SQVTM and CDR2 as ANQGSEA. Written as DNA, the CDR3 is TGCAGCGTTGACGGGGGGTTGCCCTACAATGAGCAGTTCTTC. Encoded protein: CSVDGGLPYNEQFF.

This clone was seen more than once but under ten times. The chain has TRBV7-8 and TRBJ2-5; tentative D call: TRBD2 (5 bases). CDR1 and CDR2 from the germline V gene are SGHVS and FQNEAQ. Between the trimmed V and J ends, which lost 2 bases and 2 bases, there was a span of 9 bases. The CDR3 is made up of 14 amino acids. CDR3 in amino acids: CASSLNRGQETQYF. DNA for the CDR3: TGTGCCAGCAGCTTAAATCGGGGACAAGAGACCCAGTACTTC.

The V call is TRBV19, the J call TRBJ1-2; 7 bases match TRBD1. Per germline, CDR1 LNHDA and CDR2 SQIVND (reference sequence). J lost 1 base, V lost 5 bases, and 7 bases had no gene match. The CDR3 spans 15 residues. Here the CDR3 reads CASSGRDRLNYGYTF. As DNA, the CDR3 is TGTGCCAGTAGTGGTCGGGACAGACTTAACTATGGCTACACCTTC.

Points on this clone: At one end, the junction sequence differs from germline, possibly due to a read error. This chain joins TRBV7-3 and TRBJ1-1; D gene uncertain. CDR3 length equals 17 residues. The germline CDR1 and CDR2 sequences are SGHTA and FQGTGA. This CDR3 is CASNLNSLGRLNTEAFF. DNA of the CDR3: TGTGCCAGCAACTTAAATTCGTTGGGCCGACTGAACACTGAAGCTTTCTTT.

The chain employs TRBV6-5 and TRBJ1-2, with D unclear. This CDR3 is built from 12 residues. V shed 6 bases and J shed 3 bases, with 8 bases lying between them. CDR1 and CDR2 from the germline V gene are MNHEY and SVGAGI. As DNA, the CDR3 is TGTGCCAGCAGGGTCGGTCACTATGGCTACACCTTC. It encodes CASRVGHYGYTF.

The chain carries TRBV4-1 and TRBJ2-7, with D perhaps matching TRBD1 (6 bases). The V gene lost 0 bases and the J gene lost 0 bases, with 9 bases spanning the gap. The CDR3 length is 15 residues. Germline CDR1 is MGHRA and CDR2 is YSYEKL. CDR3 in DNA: TGCGCCAGCAGCCAAGACGGACAGAGCTCCTACGAGCAGTACTTC. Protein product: CASSQDGQSSYEQYF.

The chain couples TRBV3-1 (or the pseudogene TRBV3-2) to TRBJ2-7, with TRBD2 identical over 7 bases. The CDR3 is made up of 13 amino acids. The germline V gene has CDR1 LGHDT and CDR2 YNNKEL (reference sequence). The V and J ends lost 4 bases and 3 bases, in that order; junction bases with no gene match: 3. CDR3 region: CASSRDYNYEQYF. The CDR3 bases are TGTGCCAGCAGCCGGGACTATAACTACGAGCAGTACTTC.

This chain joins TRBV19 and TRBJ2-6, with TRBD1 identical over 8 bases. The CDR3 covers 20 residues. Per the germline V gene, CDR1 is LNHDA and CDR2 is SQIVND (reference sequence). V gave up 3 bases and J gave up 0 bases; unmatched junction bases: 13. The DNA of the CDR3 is TGTGCCAGTAGTATCCCCGCCGGACAGGGAAAATCCTCTGGGGCCAACGTCCTGACTTTC. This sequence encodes CASSIPAGQGKSSGANVLTF.

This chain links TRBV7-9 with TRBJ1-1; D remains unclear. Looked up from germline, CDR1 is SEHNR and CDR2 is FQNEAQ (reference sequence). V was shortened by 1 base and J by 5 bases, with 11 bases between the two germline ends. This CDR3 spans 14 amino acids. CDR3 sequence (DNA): TGTGCCAGCAGCTTAGGGGAGGTGCGGACTGAAGCTTTCTTT. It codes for CASSLGEVRTEAFF.

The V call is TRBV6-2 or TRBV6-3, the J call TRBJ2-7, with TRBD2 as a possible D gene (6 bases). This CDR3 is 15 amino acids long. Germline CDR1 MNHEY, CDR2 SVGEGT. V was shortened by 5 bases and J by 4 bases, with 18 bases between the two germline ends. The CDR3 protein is CASSHGGTRDYEQYF. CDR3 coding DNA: TGTGCCAGCAGTCACGGAGGGACCCGGGATTACGAGCAGTACTTC.

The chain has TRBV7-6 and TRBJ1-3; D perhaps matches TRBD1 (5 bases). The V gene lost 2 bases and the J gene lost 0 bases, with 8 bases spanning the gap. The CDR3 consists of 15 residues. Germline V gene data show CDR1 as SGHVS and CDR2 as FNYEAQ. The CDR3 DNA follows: TGTGCCAGCAGCTTACAGACAGACTCTGGAAACACCATATATTTT. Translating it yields CASSLQTDSGNTIYF. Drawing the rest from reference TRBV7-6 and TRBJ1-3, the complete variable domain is GAGVSQSPRYKVTKRGQDVALRCDPISGHVSLYWYRQALGQGPEFLTYFNYEAQQDKSGLPNDRFSAERPEGSISTLTIQRTEQRDSAMYRCASSLQTDSGNTIYFGEGSWLTVV.

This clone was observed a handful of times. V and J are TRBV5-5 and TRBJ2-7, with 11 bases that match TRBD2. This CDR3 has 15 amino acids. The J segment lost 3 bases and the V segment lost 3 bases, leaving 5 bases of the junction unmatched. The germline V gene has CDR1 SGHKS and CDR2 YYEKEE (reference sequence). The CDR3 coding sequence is TGTGCCAGCAGCTCGCCCGGGACTAGCGGCTACGAGCAGTACTTC. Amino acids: CASSSPGTSGYEQYF.

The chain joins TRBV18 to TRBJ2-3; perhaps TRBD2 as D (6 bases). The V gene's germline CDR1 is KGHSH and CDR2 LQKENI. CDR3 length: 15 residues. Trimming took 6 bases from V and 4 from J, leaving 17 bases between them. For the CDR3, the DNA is TGTGCCAGCTCCCTCAACGGCGGGGACGCAGATACGCAGTATTTT. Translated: CASSLNGGDADTQYF.

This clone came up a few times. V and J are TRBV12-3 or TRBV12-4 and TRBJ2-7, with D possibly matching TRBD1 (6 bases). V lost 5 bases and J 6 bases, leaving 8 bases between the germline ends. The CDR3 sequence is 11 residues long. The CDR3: CASSRGGEQYF. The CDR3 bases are TGTGCCAGCAGTAGAGGGGGCGAGCAGTACTTC.

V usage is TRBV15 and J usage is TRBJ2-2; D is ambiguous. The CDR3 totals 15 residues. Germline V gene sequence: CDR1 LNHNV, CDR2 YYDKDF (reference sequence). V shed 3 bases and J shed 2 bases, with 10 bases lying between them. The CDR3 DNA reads TGTGCCACCAGCAGCGTTCGGAGAAACACCGGGGAGCTGTTTTTT. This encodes CATSSVRRNTGELFF.

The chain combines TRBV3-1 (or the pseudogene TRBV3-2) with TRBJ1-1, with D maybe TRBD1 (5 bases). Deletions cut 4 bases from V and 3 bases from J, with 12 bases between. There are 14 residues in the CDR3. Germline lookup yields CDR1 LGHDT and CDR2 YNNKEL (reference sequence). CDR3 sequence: CASSPKGGDTEAFF. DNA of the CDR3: TGTGCCAGCAGCCCTAAAGGAGGGGACACTGAAGCTTTCTTT.

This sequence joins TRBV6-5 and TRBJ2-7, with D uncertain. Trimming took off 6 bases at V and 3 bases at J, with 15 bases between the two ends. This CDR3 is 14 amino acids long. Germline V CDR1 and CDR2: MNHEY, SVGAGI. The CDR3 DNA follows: TGTGCCAGCAGCCCGACTTTTAGGCTCTACGAGCAGTACTTC. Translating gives CASSPTFRLYEQYF.

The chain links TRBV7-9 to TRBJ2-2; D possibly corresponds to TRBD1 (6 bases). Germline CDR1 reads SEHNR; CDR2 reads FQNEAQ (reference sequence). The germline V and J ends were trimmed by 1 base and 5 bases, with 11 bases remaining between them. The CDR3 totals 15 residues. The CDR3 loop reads CASSLGGLGTGELFF. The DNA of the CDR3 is TGTGCCAGCAGCTTAGGGGGGCTCGGGACCGGGGAGCTGTTTTTT.

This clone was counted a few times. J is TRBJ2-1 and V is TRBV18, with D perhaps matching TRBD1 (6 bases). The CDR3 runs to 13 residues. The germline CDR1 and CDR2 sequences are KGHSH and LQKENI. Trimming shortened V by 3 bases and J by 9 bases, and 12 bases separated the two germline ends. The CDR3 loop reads CASSPGGAGEQFF. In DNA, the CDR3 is TGTGCCAGCTCACCTGGGGGCGCCGGTGAGCAGTTCTTC.

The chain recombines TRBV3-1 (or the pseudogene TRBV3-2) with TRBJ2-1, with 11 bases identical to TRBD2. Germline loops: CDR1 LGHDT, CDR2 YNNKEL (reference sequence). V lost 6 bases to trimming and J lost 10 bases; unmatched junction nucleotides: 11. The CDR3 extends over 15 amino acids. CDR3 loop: CASSPGSGGAREQFF. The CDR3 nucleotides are TGTGCCAGCAGTCCCGGTAGCGGGGGGGCCAGGGAGCAGTTCTTC.

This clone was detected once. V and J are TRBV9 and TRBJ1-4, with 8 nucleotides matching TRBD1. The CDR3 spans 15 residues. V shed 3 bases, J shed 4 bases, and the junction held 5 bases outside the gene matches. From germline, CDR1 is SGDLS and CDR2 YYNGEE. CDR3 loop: CASSGTGQVNEKLFF. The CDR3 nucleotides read TGTGCCAGCAGCGGGACGGGACAGGTTAATGAAAAACTGTTTTTT.

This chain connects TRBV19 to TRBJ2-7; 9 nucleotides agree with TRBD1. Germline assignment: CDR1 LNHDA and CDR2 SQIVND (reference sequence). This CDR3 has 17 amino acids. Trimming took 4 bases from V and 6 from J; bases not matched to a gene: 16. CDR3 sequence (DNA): TGTGCCAGTAGTACCCCGTTGGGGACAGGGAACCATCCCGAGCAGTACTTC. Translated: CASSTPLGTGNHPEQYF. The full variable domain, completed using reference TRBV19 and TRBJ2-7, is DGGITQSPKYLFRKEGQNVTLSCEQNLNHDAMYWYRQDPGQGLRLIYYSQIVNDFQKGDIAEGYSVSREKKESFPLTVTSAQKNPTAFYLCASSTPLGTGNHPEQYFGPGTRLTVT.

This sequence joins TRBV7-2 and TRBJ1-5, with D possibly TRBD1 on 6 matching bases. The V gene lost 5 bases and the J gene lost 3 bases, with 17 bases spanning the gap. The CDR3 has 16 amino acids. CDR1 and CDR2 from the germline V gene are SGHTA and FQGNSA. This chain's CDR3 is CASSITGPGVNQPQHF. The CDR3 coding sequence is TGTGCCAGCAGCATTACAGGGCCTGGTGTCAATCAGCCCCAGCATTTT.

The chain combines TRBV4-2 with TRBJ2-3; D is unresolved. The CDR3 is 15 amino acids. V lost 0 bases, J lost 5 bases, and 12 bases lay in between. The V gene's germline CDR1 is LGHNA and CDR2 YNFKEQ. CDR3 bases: TGTGCCAGCAGCCAAGATCCCGACTTAAAAGATACGCAGTATTTT. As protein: CASSQDPDLKDTQYF.